This T cell receptor (beta chain) stems from a study of blood T cell repertoires in COVID-19 (TCRdb year 2020). Study-level background: Samples from collaborators originated in the United States, Italy and Spain and spanned both the acute and convalescent phases of COVID-19. The prospective study material was composed of cDNA or gDNA derived from T cells, B-cell-depleted T cells, or PBMCs. Deeply sampled blood TCRbeta repertoires from subjects exposed to, actively infected with, or recovered from COVID-19 were included in the dataset. The repertoires were made available in a free public database intended to serve as a resource for research on the immune response to SARS-CoV-2. Samples came from the ongoing ImmuneRACE study (first 160 participants) plus 1,254 subjects from 6 global collaborators. Sample metadata almost always included a de-identified subject ID, COVID-19 status, age in years and sex. HLA class I and class II types, where available, came from metadata supplied by the sample provider rather than from assay-based typing.

Regarding this clone: Its antigen has not been determined. The record has no base qualities; no much larger clone is one base away.

Each collaborating institution followed its own protocols to collect whole blood in K2EDTA tubes. For TCRbeta analysis, collaborators shipped samples in one of three forms: frozen whole blood, isolated PBMCs, or DNA extracted from either of those sample types. The research as a whole found: The quantity of clinical and demographic metadata differed by source and by participant and was supplied without curation.

The immunoSEQ Assay, a bias-controlled multiplex PCR, was used to amplify TCRbeta CDR3 regions from genomic DNA. On the authors' methods: Within the assay, amplification of reference gene primers was used to estimate how many nucleated cells each sample contained. To quantify the absolute abundance of each unique TCRbeta CDR3 rearrangement, sequence reads were collapsed and filtered. For each sample, productive Simpson clonality was calculated as the square root of Simpson's diversity index over productive rearrangements. This is the immuneACCESS table as TCRdb keeps it, with only in-frame sequences that have V and J called. A part of the clones is gone; compared with another copy, unresolved V genes explain less than half, and the rest is unexplained. That table is the source of V, J and clone size, and D and trimming were worked out from the DNA. This sample has fewer than 65,000 clones in its table, and roughly 89% of those were observed once. The top ten constitute 1% to 1.5% of the sample.

Taken from the germline V gene, the CDR1 and CDR2 loops are SGHRS and YFSETQ. V is reduced by 3 bases and J by 8 bases, leaving a spacing of 20 bases between them. The cysteine opens and the phenylalanine closes a CDR3 of 16 amino acids. The retained sequence is limited to the CDR3, 48 bases, with the frame set at the first base. The sequence is built from TRBV5-1 and TRBJ1-4; confidence is insufficient to name the D gene. The TCR was taken from a woman older than 75 with acute or convalescent COVID-19. Sequenced material: peripheral blood. Here is the DNA: TGCGCCAGCAGCTCTCTCGGGATCCTTGTGGGAGAAAAACTGTTTTTT. This sequence encodes CASSSLGILVGEKLFF.